The 4 T cell receptor beta chains below all came from one sample that was sequenced in a study of regulatory T cells in long-lasting Graves disease. Time point indicated: newly diagnosed GD, antithyroid drugs for less than 3 months. There was RNA extracted from PBMCs, and the TCR library was made from it. Through Arm-PCR of CDR3 regions and iRepertoire HTBI primers, TCR beta libraries were built. TCRdb analysed the multiplex PCR reads with MiXCR anew, one entry per CDR3 protein. The sample records 400,000 to 500,000 distinct CDR3 sequences, approximately 14% being singletons. The same data also contributed to another study, on T cells in Graves' hyperthyroidism and ophthalmopathy.

Sequencing used peripheral blood mononuclear cells (PBMCs), obtained at new diagnosis, from a patient treated with antithyroid drugs. The receptor source for this set is a woman in her fifties or sixties with Graves disease.

The J gene is TRBJ2-1, the V gene TRBV2; 9 positions match TRBD2. V was pared by 6 bases and J by 7 bases, with 10 bases of the junction left unmatched. Germline V gene sequence: CDR1 SNHLY, CDR2 FYNNEI. The CDR3 covers 15 residues. For the CDR3, the DNA is TGTGCCAGCAGCTCCGGGACTAGCTTGTGGAATGAGCAGTTCTTC. This encodes CASSSGTSLWNEQFF.

This clonotype was detected ten times or more. The rearrangement uses TRBV6-1 and TRBJ2-1, with TRBD1 as a possible D gene (5 bases). V was pared by 6 bases and J by 3 bases, with 9 bases between. In germline, CDR1 is MNHNS, CDR2 SASEGT. The CDR3 runs 13 residues. The CDR3 nucleotides are TGTGCCAGCAGGCGACAGAGCTACAATGAGCAGTTCTTC. This gives the protein CASRRQSYNEQFF.

This clonotype was recorded many times. The rearrangement joins TRBV5-8 to TRBJ1-1; D is unclear. Deletions cut 2 bases from V and 4 bases from J, with 15 bases between. This CDR3 has 15 residues. Germline V lookup: CDR1 SGHTS, CDR2 YDEGEE. The DNA for the CDR3 is TGTGCCAGCAGCTTATTGAGCGGAGATCCCACTGAAGCTTTCTTT. It codes for CASSLLSGDPTEAFF.

A few counts support this clonotype. The genes are TRBV9 and TRBJ2-3; D uncertain. This CDR3 is 13 amino acids long. Germline CDR1 and CDR2: SGDLS and YYNGEE. V was trimmed by 0 bases and J by 8 bases, leaving 10 bases between them. This chain's CDR3 is CASSVDYYTTQYF. The CDR3 nucleotides are TGTGCCAGCAGCGTAGATTACTATACTACGCAGTATTTT. The whole variable domain, filled in from reference TRBV9 and TRBJ2-3, reads DSGVTQTPKHLITATGQRVTLRCSPRSGDLSVYWYQQSLDQGLQFLIQYYNGEERAKGNILERFSAQQFPDLHSELNLSSLELGDSALYFCASSVDYYTTQYFGPGTRLTVL.